One and the same sample provided the 15 T cell receptor beta chains below, sequenced in a study of beta chain features in type 1 diabetes. The isolated RNA, all of it, was reverse transcribed, so expressed TCRB transcripts were what got sequenced. Profiled with immunoSEQ multiplex PCR; TCRdb holds only in-frame clones, not every one. Among roughly 370,000 clones listed, more than 11% were seen once. Input material: naive CD4+ T cells from blood. The receptors were sampled from a man aged 25 to 40 in good health.

This clone turned up a few times. The V gene is TRBV1, the J gene TRBJ2-2; the table gives TRBD2 as D, unverified against the DNA. TRBV1 is a known pseudogene. The CDR3 length is 14 residues. The CDR3 sequence: CTSSLAANTGELFF. Here the CDR3 DNA reads TGCACCAGCAGCCTAGCGGCGAACACCGGGGAGCTGTTTTTT.

The genes are TRBV2 and TRBJ2-7, with 9 bases aligning to TRBD2. Germline lookup yields CDR1 SNHLY and CDR2 FYNNEI. CDR3 size: 15 residues. The V segment lost 1 base and the J segment 4 bases; nucleotides outside the gene matches: 5. CDR3 nucleotide sequence: TGTGCCAGCAGTGAAGTAGCGGGAGATCTGTACGAGCAGTACGTC. Its translation: CASSEVAGDLYEQYV.

V gene TRBV2 combines with J gene TRBJ1-5; no definite D call. Germline assignment: CDR1 SNHLY and CDR2 FYNNEI. Trimming removed 2 bases from V and 11 bases from J, with 7 bases in between. CDR3 length: 11 residues. CDR3 bases: TGTGCCAGCAGTGAACGCTTTACCCAGCATTTT. Its translation: CASSERFTQHF.

V usage is TRBV9 and J usage is TRBJ2-3; D is possibly TRBD2 (5 bases). The CDR3 sequence is 12 residues long. V lost 0 bases to trimming and J lost 11 bases, with 10 bases between them. The V gene's germline CDR1 is SGDLS and CDR2 YYNGEE. The CDR3 reads CASSVELGEQYF. Written as DNA, the CDR3 is TGTGCCAGCAGCGTAGAACTAGGTGAGCAGTATTTT.

In its sample, this clone was seen a few times. The chain carries TRBV9 and TRBJ1-1; 7 bases agree with TRBD1. The CDR3 sequence is 13 residues long. V lost 2 bases to trimming and J lost 5 bases; unmatched junction nucleotides: 3. Germline V gene data show CDR1 as SGDLS and CDR2 as YYNGEE. CDR3 nucleotide sequence: TGTGCCAGCAGCGTTGACAGGGCAACTGAAGCTTTCTTT. Amino acids: CASSVDRATEAFF. Based on the CDR3 plus reference TRBV9 and TRBJ1-1, the full variable domain is DSGVTQTPKHLITATGQRVTLRCSPRSGDLSVYWYQQSLDQGLQFLIQYYNGEERAKGNILERFSAQQFPDLHSELNLSSLELGDSALYFCASSVDRATEAFFGQGTRLTVV.

This clone was picked up a small number of times. The chain combines TRBV4-1 with TRBJ1-1; tentative D call: TRBD1 (5 bases). CDR1 is MGHRA and CDR2 is YSYEKL in the germline V gene. The V gene lost 0 bases and the J gene lost 3 bases, with 11 bases spanning the gap. There are 15 residues in the CDR3. The CDR3 region is CASSQDGRGDTEAFF. The CDR3 nucleotides are TGCGCCAGCAGCCAAGATGGAAGAGGGGACACTGAAGCTTTCTTT.

CDR3: CASSLARSSPLHF. The CDR3 DNA is TGTGCCAGCAGCTTAGCGCGTAGTTCACCCCTCCACTTT. The chain combines TRBV7-9 with TRBJ1-6; D is unclear. The ends were cut back, 0 bases at V and 9 bases at J, with 6 bases in the middle. The CDR3 has 13 residues. CDR1 SEHNR and CDR2 FQNEAQ come from the germline V gene (reference sequence).

V is TRBV30 and J is TRBJ2-2, with D perhaps matching TRBD2 (6 bases). V was pared by 7 bases and J by 4 bases, with 16 bases between. Germline V gene sequence: CDR1 GTSNPN, CDR2 SVGIG (reference sequence). The CDR3 runs 14 residues. CDR3 in DNA: TGTGCCTCTCGTCCGGGAGCGGGCACCGGGGAGCTGTTTTTT. It is translated as CASRPGAGTGELFF.

The table lists this clone with a few counts. Other DNA sequences of this sample code for an identical CDR3. This sequence joins TRBV10-3 and TRBJ2-1; TRBD2 matches 8 bases. Unmatched junction bases numbered 3, after V lost 2 bases and J lost 6 bases. CDR1 ENHRY and CDR2 SYGVKD come from the germline V gene. The CDR3 length is 14 residues. The chain's CDR3 is CAISEGTSVNEQFF. The DNA for the CDR3 is TGTGCCATCAGTGAGGGGACTAGTGTCAATGAGCAGTTCTTC.

The genes are TRBV4-1 and TRBJ2-7; a possible D gene is TRBD2 (6 bases). This CDR3 is built from 16 residues. In germline, CDR1 is MGHRA, CDR2 YSYEKL. V lost 2 bases to trimming and J lost 3 bases, with 17 bases between them. CDR3 sequence (DNA): TGCGCCAGCAGCCAACCCACAGGACGGGGGTACTACGAGCAGTACTTC. Translated, it gives CASSQPTGRGYYEQYF.

About this clone: The junction does not match germline at one end; this may be a read error. The gene calls are TRBV7-7 and TRBJ2-3, with 9 bases that match TRBD2. The germline gives CDR1 SSHAT, CDR2 FNYEAQ (reference sequence). The CDR3 spans 15 residues. The CDR3 sequence is CASSLGGRAADTQYF. Here the CDR3 DNA reads TGTGCTAGCAGCTTGGGCGGGAGGGCCGCAGATACGCAGTATTTT. The full variable domain, completed using reference TRBV7-7 and TRBJ2-3, is GAGVSQSPRYKVTKRGQDVTLRCDPISSHATLYWYQQALGQGPEFLTYFNYEAQPDKSGLPSDRFSAERPEGSISTLTIQRTEQRDSAMYRCASSLGGRAADTQYFGPGTRLTVL.

V gene TRBV30 combines with J gene TRBJ1-1; 10 bases are a match to TRBD1. The V gene's germline CDR1 is GTSNPN and CDR2 SVGIG (reference sequence). V lost 3 bases, J lost 0 bases, and 4 bases stayed unmatched. There are 15 residues in the CDR3. The CDR3 sequence: CAWSGQGVVNTEAFF. In nucleotides, the CDR3 is TGTGCCTGGAGCGGACAGGGGGTTGTGAACACTGAAGCTTTCTTT.

The rearrangement joins TRBV2 to TRBJ1-1; no reliable D call. In germline, CDR1 is SNHLY, CDR2 FYNNEI. Trimming took off 1 base at V and 4 bases at J, with 10 bases between the two ends. The CDR3 sequence is 14 residues long. CDR3 in amino acids: CASSEGQDITEAFF. The CDR3 DNA reads as TGTGCCAGCAGTGAAGGTCAGGATATCACTGAAGCTTTCTTT.

This clone was detected only a few times. The CDR3 sequence: CSVAITSGTTDTQYF. CDR3 sequence (DNA): TGCAGCGTTGCGATTACTAGCGGGACCACAGATACGCAGTATTTT. The gene calls are TRBV29-1 and TRBJ2-3; TRBD2 aligns across 10 bases. Trimming took 4 bases from V and 2 from J; bases not matched to a gene: 6. The CDR3 consists of 15 residues. The germline gives CDR1 SQVTM, CDR2 ANQGSEA.

The table lists this clone with a few counts. Other DNA sequences in the same sample also yield this CDR3. The chain couples TRBV30 to TRBJ2-1; possible D gene TRBD2, 6 bases. Germline-derived CDR1 and CDR2 are GTSNPN and SVGIG (reference sequence). The CDR3 runs to 15 residues. V was trimmed by 1 base and J by 4 bases, leaving 14 bases between them. As DNA, the CDR3 is TGTGCCTGGAGTGCGAGACTAGAGGGTTACAATGAGCAGTTCTTC. It yields the protein CAWSARLEGYNEQFF.